This is a list of T cell receptor beta chains from one sample in a study of vaccination and CD4 T cells after COVID-19. TCRdb re-analysed the PCR reads in MiXCR, keeping a single row per CDR3 protein. Among about 27,000 distinct CDR3 sequences listed, roughly 57% were seen once. These receptors lack a known antigen. The sequenced sample was CD4+ T cells from blood, cultured in vitro, obtained after SARS-CoV-2 vaccination. Receptors originate from a human donor who received a COVID-19 vaccine. CDR3s include the opening cysteine and the closing phenylalanine or tryptophan. A D gene is named only where the DNA matches it firmly. Part of the rows lack a size; the others show once, few, many or a class for expanded clones.

D gene,clone size,J gene,V gene,CDR3 DNA,CDR3 protein
.,once,TRBJ2-5,TRBV19,TGTGCCAATAGTATAGGGGGGTCGGGGGAGACCCAGTACTTC,CANSIGGSGETQYF
.,few,TRBJ1-5,TRBV12-3/TRBV12-4,TGTGCCAGCAGTCCCTATACAGTTTTACATCAGCCCCAGCATTTT,CASSPYTVLHQPQHF
TRBD2,.,TRBJ2-1,TRBV20-1,TGCAGTGCTAGAGCGGCTAGCGGGGGGGCCTTTGAGCAGTTCTTC,CSARAASGGAFEQFF
TRBD2,few,TRBJ2-7,TRBV11-2,TGTGCCAGCAGCTTAGTTACTAGCGGGGTAACCTACGAGCAGTACTTC,CASSLVTSGVTYEQYF
.,few,TRBJ2-7,TRBV11-3,TGTGCCAGCAGCTTAGACAGGGAGTACGAGCAGTACTTC,CASSLDREYEQYF
TRBD1,.,TRBJ1-5,TRBV2,TGTGCCAGCAGAGGGGACAGGGGGCGCAATCAGCCCCAGCATTTT,CASRGDRGRNQPQHF
.,once,TRBJ2-4,TRBV19,TGTGCCAGTAGCGAGTGGGCGGAAAGGGCCAAAAACATTCAGTACTTC,CASSEWAERAKNIQYF
TRBD1,few,TRBJ1-3,TRBV7-9,TGTGCCAGCAGCTTACTCCGGGGACAGGACTCTGGAAACACCATATATTTT,CASSLLRGQDSGNTIYF
.,.,TRBJ2-5,TRBV20-1,TGCAGCGCCTGGACCGCCTTGGAAGAGACCCAGTACTTC,CSAWTALEETQYF
.,.,TRBJ2-1,TRBV20-1,TGCAGTGCCACGGACCGCCGTCGAAATGAGCAGTTCTTC,CSATDRRRNEQFF
TRBD1,.,TRBJ1-1,TRBV12-3/TRBV12-4,TGTGCCAGCAGTTTACAGGGGGCCCCATGGAACACTGAAGCTTTCTTT,CASSLQGAPWNTEAFF
.,.,TRBJ1-3,TRBV7-8,TGTGCCAGCAGCGTGGACCGGACTGGAAACACCATATATTTT,CASSVDRTGNTIYF
.,few,TRBJ1-5,TRBV19,TGTGCCAGTAGTCCCGAATATCAGCCCCAGCATTTT,CASSPEYQPQHF
TRBD1,.,TRBJ1-6,TRBV5-4,TGTGCCAGCAGCTCCGGAATCACCGGGACAGGGGATTCACCCCTCCACTTT,CASSSGITGTGDSPLHF
.,.,TRBJ1-1,TRBV12-3/TRBV12-4,TGTGCCAGCAGCTTCGGGGTTGAAGCTTTCTTT,CASSFGVEAFF
.,few,TRBJ1-3,TRBV15,TGTGCCACCAGCGTAGACTCTGGAAACACCATATATTTT,CATSVDSGNTIYF
.,.,TRBJ1-1,TRBV15,TGTGCCACCAGCAGAGATGGCACAACCAACACTGAAGCTTTCTTT,CATSRDGTTNTEAFF
TRBD1,.,TRBJ1-5,TRBV24-1,TGTGCCACCAGTTCTTCCTGGGGCCCCCAGGGGGCTGGTCTGGGCAATCAGCCCCAGCATTTT,CATSSSWGPQGAGLGNQPQHF
.,.,TRBJ2-1,TRBV20-1,TGCAGTGCTAGAGACCCCGGTAAGGATGAGCAGTTCTTC,CSARDPGKDEQFF
.,.,TRBJ2-1,TRBV2,TGTGCCAGCAGTGTAGGTAACACCCTTGGCGATGAGCAGTTCTTC,CASSVGNTLGDEQFF
.,.,TRBJ2-1,TRBV14,TGTGCCAGCAGCCGGACGAGAAGGAGCTCCTACAATGAGCAGTTCTTC,CASSRTRRSSYNEQFF
TRBD1,.,TRBJ2-5,TRBV6-5,TGTGCCAGCAGTTTCAGGACAGGGGGCCTTGGGACCCAGTACTTC,CASSFRTGGLGTQYF
.,once,TRBJ2-7,TRBV12-5,TGTGCTAGTGGCCCCGGCCAGGGGGGGTACGAGCAGTACTTC,CASGPGQGGYEQYF
TRBD1,few,TRBJ1-2,TRBV27,TGTGCCAGCAGCTTAGAGGACCCCTCCAGGGGGGGTGGCTACACCTTC,CASSLEDPSRGGGYTF
TRBD2,.,TRBJ2-5,TRBV30,TGTGCCTGGAGGGGCGGGGGGGCGGAGACCCAGTACTTC,CAWRGGGAETQYF
.,.,TRBJ1-2,TRBV12-3/TRBV12-4,TGTGCCAGCAGTCCCGCCGGGACGGGTTACTATGGCTACACCTTC,CASSPAGTGYYGYTF
TRBD1,.,TRBJ2-7,TRBV20-1,TGCAGTGCTAGTCCCTCGGACAGGGGGCAGGGCGAGCAGTACTTC,CSASPSDRGQGEQYF
TRBD2,.,TRBJ2-3,TRBV3-1,TGTGCCAGCAGCCAACGGGGACTAGCCAGGGGAGATACGCAGTATTTT,CASSQRGLARGDTQYF
TRBD2,.,TRBJ2-3,TRBV2,TGTGCCAGCAGTGAAGCCGGGCTAGCGGGGGCCAGCACAGATACGCAGTATTTT,CASSEAGLAGASTDTQYF
TRBD1,few,TRBJ1-2,TRBV6-1,TGTGCCAGCAGTACCGGACAGGGGAACTATGGCTACACCTTC,CASSTGQGNYGYTF
TRBD1,.,TRBJ2-3,TRBV20-1,TGCAGTGCTCTACAGGGGCTCACAGATACGCAGTATTTT,CSALQGLTDTQYF
TRBD1,few,TRBJ2-5,TRBV30,TGTGCCTGGAGTTCCAGGCCGGGACAGGGATCGGAGACCCAGTACTTC,CAWSSRPGQGSETQYF
TRBD1,.,TRBJ1-3,TRBV6-5,TGTGCCAGCAGTTACTACCCGGGACAGCCGGGAAACACCATATATTTT,CASSYYPGQPGNTIYF
TRBD2,once,TRBJ2-1,TRBV20-1,TGCAGTGCTAGAGATCGACTAGCGGGGGCCAATGAGCAGTTCTTC,CSARDRLAGANEQFF
.,.,TRBJ2-3,TRBV20-1,TGCAGTGCTAGAATTCTAGCAGATACGCAGTATTTT,CSARILADTQYF
TRBD1,.,TRBJ1-6,TRBV20-1,TGCAGTGCCAGGGACAGTCGAGGGTCAAGCTCCTATAATTCACCCCTCCACTTT,CSARDSRGSSSYNSPLHF
.,few,TRBJ1-2,TRBV2,TGTGCCAGCAGATCCGGGTCCAACTATGGCTACACCTTC,CASRSGSNYGYTF
.,.,TRBJ2-7,TRBV7-9,TGTGCCAGCAGGTTCGGGACAAATCTGTACTTC,CASRFGTNLYF
.,.,TRBJ1-2,TRBV7-9,TGTGCCAGCAGCTTGGAGCTCGGGGCGGGAGGCTACACCTTC,CASSLELGAGGYTF
TRBD2,.,TRBJ2-3,TRBV12-3/TRBV12-4,TGTGCCAGCAGTTTGCGGGGGGGAGAAAGCACAGATACGCAGTATTTT,CASSLRGGESTDTQYF
.,.,TRBJ2-5,TRBV19,TGTGCCAGTAGTGACGATGGACAGCCTGCGGAGACCCAGTACTTC,CASSDDGQPAETQYF
.,.,TRBJ1-3,TRBV20-1,TGCAGTGCTAGACCAGGTAGTACTGGAAACACCATATATTTT,CSARPGSTGNTIYF
.,few,TRBJ1-1,TRBV7-9,TGTGCCAGCAGCTTTTCAGGGGCGGTTTTCTTT,CASSFSGAVFF
.,few,TRBJ1-2,TRBV7-6,TGTGCCAGCAGCTTAGTCAGAGGGGAGGGCTACACCTTC,CASSLVRGEGYTF
TRBD2,.,TRBJ2-3,TRBV27,TGTGCCAGCAGTAAAACACTAGCGGGGCAGGTAGATACGCAGTATTTT,CASSKTLAGQVDTQYF
TRBD2,.,TRBJ2-3,TRBV19,TGTGCCAGTATCGCCTCTAGCGGGGGTTACGGTACGCAGTATTTT,CASIASSGGYGTQYF
TRBD1,.,TRBJ1-5,TRBV2,TGTGCCAGCAGTTCGACAGGGCCAGGTAGCAATCAGCCCCAGCATTTT,CASSSTGPGSNQPQHF
.,.,TRBJ2-1,TRBV20-1,TGCAGTGCTACCCGGGAGGAGCAGTTCTTC,CSATREEQFF
.,.,TRBJ2-1,TRBV15,TGTGCCACCAGCAGAGAGCTCGGGGTTTACAATGAGCAGTTCTTC,CATSRELGVYNEQFF
.,.,TRBJ1-2,TRBV6-1,TGTGCCAGCAGTGTCAGTTTTGGTTCGGGGGAGGACTACTATGGCTACACCTTC,CASSVSFGSGEDYYGYTF
TRBD1,few,TRBJ1-5,TRBV2,TGTGCCAGCAGAGGACAGGGGAACAATCAGCCCCAGCATTTT,CASRGQGNNQPQHF
TRBD1,.,TRBJ1-3,TRBV6-1,TGTGCCAGCAGTGTAATCCGGGACAGGGGCTCTGGAAACACCATATATTTT,CASSVIRDRGSGNTIYF
TRBD1,.,TRBJ2-1,TRBV6-1,TGTGCCAGCAGATCACAGGGGGCGAGGGAGCAGTTCTTC,CASRSQGAREQFF